The 16 T cell receptor beta chains listed next were all sequenced from one sample in a study of T-cell memory formation after mild COVID-19. TCRdb re-derived calls from the 5' RACE reads in MiXCR, one entry per CDR3 protein. The sample has approximately 260,000 distinct CDR3 sequences, 16% seen once. Sample: PBMCs or a T cell subset sorted from them (not recorded which). Every receptor here comes from a man younger than 35 who had mild COVID-19 (a few samples of this study predate the infection). Cell type and time point are not known.

This clonotype has a handful of counts. The chain is built from TRBV28 and TRBJ2-7; 7 nucleotides match TRBD1. With 3 bases clipped from V and 3 bases from J, the junction kept 5 bases outside the gene matches. The germline CDR1 and CDR2 sequences are MDHEN and SYDVKM. The CDR3 spans 14 residues. This chain's CDR3 is CASSFSTGNYEQYF. For the CDR3, the DNA is TGTGCCAGCAGTTTTTCGACAGGGAACTACGAGCAGTACTTC.

This clonotype was observed a few times. The chain carries TRBV7-8 and TRBJ2-7, with D possibly matching TRBD1 (6 bases). Germline loops: CDR1 SGHVS, CDR2 FQNEAQ. Trimming cost V 3 bases and J 4 bases, with 10 bases left between them. The CDR3 totals 13 residues. In DNA, the CDR3 is TGTGCCAGCAGCTTCCGACAGGCTTACGAGCAGTACTTC. Translating it yields CASSFRQAYEQYF.

The chain recombines TRBV27 with TRBJ1-2; D is ambiguous. This CDR3 region has 13 residues. Germline V gene sequence: CDR1 MNHEY, CDR2 SMNVEV (reference sequence). For the CDR3, the DNA is TGTCCAGTCCTGGGCATAGAGGACTATGGCTACACCTTC. This translates into CPVLGIEDYGYTF.

The chain links TRBV11-2 to TRBJ1-4, with 9 bases aligning to TRBD1. V lost 7 bases, J lost 4 bases, and 4 bases stayed unmatched. The germline V gene has CDR1 SGHAT and CDR2 FQNNGV. The CDR3 length is 14 residues. CDR3 nucleotides: TGTGCCAGCACCCAGGACAGGGGTAATGAAAAACTGTTTTTT. It encodes CASTQDRGNEKLFF.

This clonotype appeared a few times. This chain connects TRBV10-3 to TRBJ1-1; the match to TRBD1 covers 7 bases. From germline, CDR1 is ENHRY and CDR2 SYGVKD. With V trimmed by 3 bases and J by 5 bases, 9 bases remained unmatched. This CDR3 is built from 15 residues. Here the CDR3 reads CAISDARGIFTEAFF. The CDR3 DNA follows: TGTGCCATCAGTGATGCCAGGGGGATATTTACTGAAGCTTTCTTT.

The CDR3 DNA reads as TGTGCCAGCTCACCAATCTTCAGGAACACTGAAGCTTTCTTT. Translation gives CASSPIFRNTEAFF. The gene calls are TRBV18 and TRBJ1-1; D gene unclear. The CDR3 has 14 residues. Looked up from germline, CDR1 is KGHSH and CDR2 is LQKENI. V was clipped by 2 bases and J by 1 base, with 8 bases between them.

The rearrangement links TRBV18 to TRBJ1-1; no reliable D call. Deletions cut 2 bases from V and 0 bases from J, with 10 bases between. The germline V gene encodes CDR1 KGHSH and CDR2 LQKENI. The CDR3 runs to 15 residues. CDR3 amino acids: CASSPMDGLNTEAFF. Written as DNA, the CDR3 is TGTGCCAGCTCACCAATGGACGGGTTGAACACTGAAGCTTTCTTT. Full variable domain (outside the CDR3, taken from reference TRBV18 and TRBJ1-1): NAGVMQNPRHLVRRRGQEARLRCSPMKGHSHVYWYRQLPEEGLKFMVYLQKENIIDESGMPKERFSAEFPKEGPSILRIQQVVRGDSAAYFCASSPMDGLNTEAFFGQGTRLTVV.

This clonotype has only a few counts. The chain has TRBV7-2 and TRBJ1-5, with D hard to call. The length of the CDR3 is 13 residues. The germline gives CDR1 SGHTA, CDR2 FQGNSA. V lost 5 bases, J lost 0 bases, and 5 bases lay in between. This CDR3 reads CASSNPSNQPQHF. The CDR3 DNA is TGTGCCAGCAGCAACCCTAGCAATCAGCCCCAGCATTTT.

At least ten counts were recorded for this clonotype. CDR3 in amino acids: CASSPGGVNIQYF. The CDR3 region has the DNA TGTGCCAGCAGTCCCGGGGGGGTAAACATTCAGTACTTC. This chain connects TRBV12-3 or TRBV12-4 to TRBJ2-4, with 8 bases fitting TRBD2. V lost 5 bases, J lost 6 bases, and 3 bases stayed unmatched. This CDR3 comprises 13 residues.

CDR3 DNA: TGCAGTGCTCCCCTGTGGGCAGGCGGAGCTTTCTTT. Its translation is CSAPLWAGGAFF. The J gene is TRBJ1-1, the V gene TRBV20-1; no definite D call. The CDR3 contains 12 residues. Germline lookup yields CDR1 DFQATT and CDR2 SNEGSKA (reference sequence). Trimming took off 5 bases at V and 10 bases at J, with 17 bases between the two ends.

The chain recombines TRBV7-9 with TRBJ2-5; tentative D call: TRBD2 (5 bases). The CDR3 has 14 residues. Looked up from germline, CDR1 is SEHNR and CDR2 is FQNEAQ (reference sequence). V dropped 4 bases and J dropped 0 bases, with 9 bases sitting between them. This chain's CDR3 is CASSSLVNQETQYF. In nucleotides, the CDR3 is TGTGCCAGCAGCTCACTAGTGAACCAAGAGACCCAGTACTTC. The entire variable domain, with the rest obtained from reference TRBV7-9 and TRBJ2-5, is as follows: DTGVSQNPRHKITKRGQNVTFRCDPISEHNRLYWYRQTLGQGPEFLTYFQNEAQLEKSRLLSDRFSAERPKGSFSTLEIQRTEQGDSAMYLCASSSLVNQETQYFGPGTRLLVL.

This clonotype appeared a few times. The V and J genes are TRBV10-3 and TRBJ2-2; D remains unclear. The V gene lost 5 bases and the J gene lost 1 base, with 8 bases spanning the gap. Germline loops: CDR1 ENHRY, CDR2 SYGVKD. This CDR3 has 14 amino acids. The CDR3 nucleotides read TGTGCCATCAGTCCCCGCGGGAACACCGGGGAGCTGTTTTTT. This codes for CAISPRGNTGELFF.

This clonotype came up a few times. V and J are TRBV12-3 or TRBV12-4 and TRBJ1-2, with 8 nucleotides matching TRBD1. The CDR3 is made up of 13 amino acids. V lost 6 bases, J lost 8 bases, and 8 bases stayed unmatched. The chain's CDR3 is CASSQGTGWGYTF. The CDR3 DNA follows: TGTGCCAGCAGCCAAGGGACAGGCTGGGGCTACACCTTC.

The rearrangement links TRBV4-2 to TRBJ2-3; no clear D gene. Per the germline V gene, CDR1 is LGHNA and CDR2 is YNFKEQ. Trimming cost V 2 bases and J 6 bases, with 9 bases left between them. The CDR3 has 13 residues. The CDR3 sequence: CASSQYETDTQYF. CDR3 sequence (DNA): TGTGCCAGCAGCCAATATGAAACGGATACGCAGTATTTT.

V is TRBV5-6 and J is TRBJ2-7; 7 positions match TRBD2. This CDR3 region has 13 residues. Germline lookup yields CDR1 SGHDT and CDR2 YYEEEE. With 4 bases clipped from V and 2 bases from J, the junction kept 3 bases outside the gene matches. CDR3 region: CASSPAGAYEQYV. In DNA form, the CDR3 reads TGTGCCAGCAGCCCCGCGGGGGCCTACGAGCAGTACGTC.

There are a few counts of this clonotype. The CDR3 spells CASSQEAGASQPQHF. The CDR3 DNA follows: TGCGCCAGCAGCCAAGAGGCAGGGGCTTCTCAGCCCCAGCATTTT. J is TRBJ1-5 and V is TRBV4-3, with D tentatively TRBD1 (6 bases). V shed 0 bases and J shed 6 bases, with 12 bases lying between them. This CDR3 comprises 15 residues. Germline CDR1 and CDR2: LGHNA and YSLEER.